Listed below are T cell receptor beta chains from one sample, sequenced in a study of CD8 T cells in Susac syndrome. MiXCR, run by TCRdb on the immunoSEQ multiplex PCR reads, gives a single entry per CDR3 protein. In the table there are 200,000 or so distinct CDR3 sequences, 90% to 95% of which are singletons. The sample consisted of CD8+ T cells from PBMCs. These receptors were obtained from a human donor with multiple sclerosis. The CDR3 runs from the conserved cysteine through the conserved F or W. The D gene is left open where the match is weak. Not every row has a clone size; where given, it reads once, few, many or a size class.

TRBJ1-4 | TRBV3-1 | . | 15 | . | TGTGCCAGCCGGCCAGCCGGGACCCCGGATGAAAAACTGTTTTTT | CASRPAGTPDEKLFF
TRBJ2-3 | TRBV27 | . | 17 | . | TGTGCCAGCAGTTCCCTCGAGACTCCTTCAGTCTCAGATACGCAGTATTTT | CASSSLETPSVSDTQYF
TRBJ2-7 | TRBV7-2 | TRBD2 | 15 | once | TGTGCCAGCAGCTGGACTAGCGGGGAACCCTACGAGCAGTACTTC | CASSWTSGEPYEQYF
TRBJ1-6 | TRBV19 | . | 14 | few | TGTGCCGCAGGGTTTGACTCCTATAATTCACCCCTCCACTTT | CAAGFDSYNSPLHF
TRBJ2-5 | TRBV6-2/TRBV6-3 | . | 15 | . | TGTGCCAGCAGTTACTCCGGACAGCCAGAAGAGACCCAGTACTTC | CASSYSGQPEETQYF
TRBJ2-7 | TRBV20-1 | . | 13 | . | TGCAGTGCTGTCTCCAACACCATCTACGAGCAGTACTTC | CSAVSNTIYEQYF
TRBJ2-1 | TRBV5-6 | . | 17 | . | TGTGCCAGCAGCTTGTTGGGGAAGGTGAACTCCTACAATGAGCAGTTCTTC | CASSLLGKVNSYNEQFF
TRBJ1-3 | TRBV7-8 | . | 14 | . | TGTGCCAGCAGCTCTGTAGGGTTAGGAAACACCATATATTTT | CASSSVGLGNTIYF
TRBJ2-5 | TRBV12-3/TRBV12-4 | . | 13 | . | TGTGCCAGCAGTTTATACGTCCAAGAGACCCAGTACTTC | CASSLYVQETQYF
TRBJ2-7 | TRBV30 | . | 12 | . | TGTGCCTGGATAACGGATTCCTACGAGCAGTACTTC | CAWITDSYEQYF
TRBJ2-7 | TRBV12-3/TRBV12-4 | . | 11 | few | TGTGCCAGCAGTGACTACTACGAGCAGTACTTC | CASSDYYEQYF
TRBJ1-2 | TRBV4-2 | TRBD1 | 17 | . | TGTGCCAGCAGCCAAGCCGGGACAGGGCCGGCGAGCTATGGCTACACCTTC | CASSQAGTGPASYGYTF
TRBJ2-6 | TRBV12-3/TRBV12-4 | . | 18 | . | TGTGCCAGCAGCCGGTTTTCAGTCCTTGAGGGGGGGGCCAACGTCCTGACTTTC | CASSRFSVLEGGANVLTF
TRBJ2-2 | TRBV4-2 | TRBD2 | 17 | . | TGTGCCAGCAGCCTACTAGCGGGAGGGCCGGGGACCGGGGAGCTGTTTTTT | CASSLLAGGPGTGELFF
TRBJ1-1 | TRBV6-5 | . | 15 | . | TGTGCCAGCAGCCTTCGGTGGGGGGGGAACACTGAAGCTTTCTTT | CASSLRWGGNTEAFF
TRBJ2-4 | TRBV4-2 | . | 16 | . | TGTGCCAGCAGCCAAGAGGGGACGCTAGCCAAAAACATTCAGTACTTC | CASSQEGTLAKNIQYF
TRBJ1-5 | TRBV5-6 | . | 15 | . | TGTGCCAGCAGCTTGGGGGGTGAGGGCAATCAGCCCCAGCATTTT | CASSLGGEGNQPQHF
TRBJ2-7 | TRBV6-1 | TRBD2 | 9 | . | TGTGCGGGAGGGTACGAGCAGTACTTC | CAGGYEQYF
TRBJ2-5 | TRBV20-1 | . | 12 | . | TGCAGTGCTAGAGATTATGAAGAGACCCAGTACTTC | CSARDYEETQYF
TRBJ1-4 | TRBV7-9 | . | 16 | . | TGTGCCAGCAGCTCCAAACTACAGGCAGCGGAAGAAAAACTGTTTTTT | CASSSKLQAAEEKLFF
TRBJ1-3 | TRBV20-1 | . | 12 | . | TGCAGTGCTAGAGATTATGGAGACACCATATATTTT | CSARDYGDTIYF
TRBJ2-2 | TRBV9 | TRBD2 | 17 | . | TGTGCCAGCAGCGTAGCCGGGTGGGACTACACCACCGGGGAGCTGTTTTTT | CASSVAGWDYTTGELFF
TRBJ2-7 | TRBV10-3 | . | 14 | . | TGTGCCATCAGTGTAGATCGAGACAGCTACGAGCAGTACTTC | CAISVDRDSYEQYF
TRBJ1-3 | TRBV12-5 | . | 15 | few | TGTGCTAGTGTCCCCGACGGTCTCTCTGGAAACACCATATATTTT | CASVPDGLSGNTIYF
TRBJ2-2 | TRBV9 | . | 14 | . | TGTGCCAGCAGCGGCGGTGGGTACACCGGGGAGCTGTTTTTT | CASSGGGYTGELFF
TRBJ2-2 | TRBV5-6 | . | 13 | . | TGTGCCAGCAGCTTTTTAGCGTCCGGGGAGCTGTTTTTT | CASSFLASGELFF
TRBJ2-3 | TRBV12-3/TRBV12-4 | TRBD2 | 17 | . | TGTGCCAGCAGCCCCGAAAAGAGGGTAGCGGGAGCAGATACGCAGTATTTT | CASSPEKRVAGADTQYF
TRBJ2-7 | TRBV3-1 | . | 16 | . | TGTGCCAGCAGCCGTCGTATCGACCAGCCCGACTACGAGCAGTACTTC | CASSRRIDQPDYEQYF
TRBJ2-2 | TRBV19 | TRBD2 | 13 | few | TGTGCCAGTAGGCGGGAGGTGGACGGGGAGCTGTTTTTT | CASRREVDGELFF
TRBJ2-5 | TRBV7-9 | . | 16 | once | TGTGCCAGCAGCTCACGATATGGGGCAGACGAAGAGACCCAGTACTTC | CASSSRYGADEETQYF
TRBJ2-1 | TRBV7-9 | TRBD2 | 16 | . | TGTGCCAGCAGCTCCGGGACTAGCGGGAGATACAATGAGCAGTTCTTC | CASSSGTSGRYNEQFF
TRBJ2-1 | TRBV13 | . | 15 | . | TGTGCCAGCAGCCCGGGACGCCTCCTTGCACATGAGCAGTTCTTC | CASSPGRLLAHEQFF